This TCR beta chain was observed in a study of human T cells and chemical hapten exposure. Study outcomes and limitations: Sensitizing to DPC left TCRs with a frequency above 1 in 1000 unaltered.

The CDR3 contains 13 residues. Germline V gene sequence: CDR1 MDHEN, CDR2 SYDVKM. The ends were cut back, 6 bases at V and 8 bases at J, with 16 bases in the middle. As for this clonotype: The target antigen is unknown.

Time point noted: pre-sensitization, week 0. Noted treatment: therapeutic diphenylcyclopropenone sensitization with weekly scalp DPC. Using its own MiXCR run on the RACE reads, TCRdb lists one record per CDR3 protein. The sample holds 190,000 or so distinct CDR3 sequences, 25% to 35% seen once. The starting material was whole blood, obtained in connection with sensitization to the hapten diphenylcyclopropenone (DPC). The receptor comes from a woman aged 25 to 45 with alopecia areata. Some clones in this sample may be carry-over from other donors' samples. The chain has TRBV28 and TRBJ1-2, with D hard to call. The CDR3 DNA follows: TGTGCCAGCAGCCCGAGGCCCGAAAAGGGCTACACCTTC. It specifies CASSPRPEKGYTF.